This T cell receptor (beta chain) was profiled in a study of T cell responses to AZD1222 COVID-19 vaccine. About the research overall: Pooled in the analysis were second doses at about 4 or about 12 weeks.

Broader study findings: Donors were chiefly white British, with a greater number of females, and clonal diversity was perhaps underestimated. CD4 TCRs linked to vaccination spanned spike, dominating at 160-218 and 743-854. A reported finding is that nearly half of spike-specific TCRs target unmutated variant regions.

The table came from immunoSEQ multiplex PCR; TCRdb's copy has only in-frame clones and leaves some out. The sample carries 55,000 to 75,000 clones, approximately 91% recorded once. CDR3 length: 17 amino acids. V shed 2 bases and J shed 6 bases, with 20 bases lying between them. CDR1 and CDR2 from the germline V gene are MNHEY and SMNVEV (reference sequence). Concerning this clone itself: Antigen unknown.

This TCR was recovered from an adult in good health. The chain combines TRBV27 with TRBJ2-1, with D tentatively TRBD1 (5 bases). This specimen consisted of peripheral blood, obtained on day 0 of AZD1222 vaccination. CDR3 protein: CASSLPLSDMVGNEQFF. CDR3 DNA sequence: TGTGCCAGCAGTTTACCCCTATCGGACATGGTGGGCAATGAGCAGTTCTTC.